The 8 T cell receptor beta chains given below trace back to one sample, sequenced in a study of shared clonotypes between healthy human individuals. Repertoires were generated with immunoSEQ multiplex PCR, while TCRdb's copy carries only in-frame clones and drops some. The sample records 2 million to 2.5 million clones, over 85% being singletons. The sample comprised naive CD4+ T cells from PBMCs. The subset: CD45RA+ positively selected. Source of these receptors: a man aged 18 to 35 in good health. Some clones in this sample may be carry-over from other donors' samples.

This chain connects TRBV7-9 to TRBJ2-1; TRBD2 matches 12 bases. Germline CDR1 and CDR2: SEHNR and FQNEAQ (reference sequence). The CDR3 covers 19 residues. Trimming cost V 3 bases and J 0 bases; bases outside gene matches: 9. DNA of the CDR3: TGTGCCAGCAGCTTGGGGCTAGCGGGAGGGACGCTCTCCTACAATGAGCAGTTCTTC. As protein: CASSLGLAGGTLSYNEQFF.

The chain recombines TRBV7-6 with TRBJ2-3, with no clear D. Per the germline V gene, CDR1 is SGHVS and CDR2 is FNYEAQ. The CDR3 contains 15 residues. V lost 3 bases, J lost 0 bases, and 10 bases lay in between. Here the CDR3 DNA reads TGTGCCAGCAGCTTGAGCGTAACTAGCACAGATACGCAGTATTTT. Protein product: CASSLSVTSTDTQYF.

The chain uses TRBV6-1 and TRBJ1-5; D is unresolved. Germline V gives CDR1 MNHNS, CDR2 SASEGT. The CDR3 runs to 15 residues. With 2 bases removed from V and 5 bases from J, the gap between germline ends came to 13 bases. The CDR3 bases are TGTGCCAGCAGTGAACTCTCGCCCCGGGATCAGCCCCAGCATTTT. It codes for CASSELSPRDQPQHF.

The rearrangement joins TRBV28 to TRBJ1-2; 8 nucleotides agree with TRBD1. Trimming cost V 6 bases and J 4 bases; bases outside gene matches: 7. CDR3 size: 14 residues. CDR1 and CDR2 from the germline V gene are MDHEN and SYDVKM. The CDR3 DNA reads as TGTGCCAGCAGGCCTCAGGGGGCCGGCTATGGCTACACCTTC. This sequence encodes CASRPQGAGYGYTF.

The chain couples TRBV5-1 to TRBJ2-7; D remains ambiguous. CDR3 length equals 13 residues. Trimming stripped 3 bases from V and 4 bases from J, with 11 bases between. Per the germline V gene, CDR1 is SGHRS and CDR2 is YFSETQ. The CDR3 nucleotides are TGCGCCAGCAGCTACCTCGGAGCGTACGAGCAGTACTTC. Its translation is CASSYLGAYEQYF.

This chain links TRBV9 with TRBJ2-5, with a weak D call TRBD1 (6 bases). CDR3 size: 15 residues. V lost 4 bases to trimming and J lost 5 bases, with 18 bases between them. Germline V gene sequence: CDR1 SGDLS, CDR2 YYNGEE. The DNA for the CDR3 is TGTGCCAGCAGCTTGATTGGGACAATAGAGGAGACCCAGTACTTC. Translated, it gives CASSLIGTIEETQYF.

V is TRBV18 and J is TRBJ2-4, with TRBD2 matching over 7 bases. CDR1 is KGHSH, CDR2 LQKENI, per germline. Trimming at V came to 2 bases and at J to 8 bases, leaving 9 bases not matched to a gene. The CDR3 totals 15 residues. The CDR3 region is CASSPIVGTKDIQYF. CDR3 sequence (DNA): TGTGCCAGCTCACCAATTGTCGGGACTAAAGACATTCAGTACTTC.

V and J are TRBV15 and TRBJ2-3, with 7 bases aligning to TRBD1. This CDR3 is 15 amino acids long. From germline, CDR1 is LNHNV and CDR2 YYDKDF (reference sequence). J lost 2 bases, V lost 6 bases, and 8 bases had no gene match. CDR3 sequence: CATSRSQGVTDTQYF. As DNA, the CDR3 is TGTGCCACCAGTCGCTCCCAGGGGGTCACAGATACGCAGTATTTT.